This T cell receptor beta chain was obtained from a study of CD8+CD57+ T cells in acquired aplastic anemia. Patients chosen for sequencing had CD8+CD57+ cells that had expanded, as shown by flow cytometry. Genomic DNA served as template for TCR beta VDJ and CDR3 profiling. TCRdb fed the reads into MiXCR, producing one record per CDR3 protein. Among more than 45,000 distinct CDR3 sequences listed, approximately 50% were seen once. The V gene lost 0 bases and the J gene lost 5 bases, with 13 bases spanning the gap. In germline, CDR1 is ENHRY, CDR2 SYGVKD. CDR3 length: 15 amino acids. Sequencing was carried out using sorted CD4+, CD8+, or CD8+CD57+ T cells (not recorded which) from PBMCs. This sequence originates from a human donor with aplastic anemia. This sequence joins TRBV10-3 and TRBJ1-2, with a weak D call TRBD1 (5 bases). CDR3 DNA sequence: TGTGCCATCAGTGAGTCGGTGGCAGGGCCTTATGGCTACACCTTC. Its protein product is CAISESVAGPYGYTF.